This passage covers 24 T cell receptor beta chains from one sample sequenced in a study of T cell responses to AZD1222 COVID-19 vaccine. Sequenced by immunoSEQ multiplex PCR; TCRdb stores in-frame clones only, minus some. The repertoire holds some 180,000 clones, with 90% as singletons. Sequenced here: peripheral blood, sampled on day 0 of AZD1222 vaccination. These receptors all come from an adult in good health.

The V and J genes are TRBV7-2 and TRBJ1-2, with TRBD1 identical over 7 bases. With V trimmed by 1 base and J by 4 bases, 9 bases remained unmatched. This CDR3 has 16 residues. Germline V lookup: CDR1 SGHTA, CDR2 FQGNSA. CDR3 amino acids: CASSLGGGGSIYGYTF. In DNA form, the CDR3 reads TGTGCCAGCAGCTTAGGTGGAGGGGGCTCCATCTATGGCTACACCTTC. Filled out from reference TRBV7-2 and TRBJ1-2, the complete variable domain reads GAGVSQSPSNKVTEKGKDVELRCDPISGHTALYWYRQSLGQGLEFLIYFQGNSAPDKSGLPSDRFSAERTGGSVSTLTIQRTQQEDSAVYLCASSLGGGGSIYGYTFGSGTRLTVV.

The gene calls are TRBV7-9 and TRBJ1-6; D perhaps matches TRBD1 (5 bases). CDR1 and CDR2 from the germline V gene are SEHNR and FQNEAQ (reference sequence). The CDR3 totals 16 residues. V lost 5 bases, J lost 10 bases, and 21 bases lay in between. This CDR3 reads CASSLGQGASGSPLHF. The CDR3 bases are TGTGCCAGCAGCCTAGGACAAGGGGCATCGGGGTCACCCCTCCACTTT.

The CDR3 is CASSEVGVRDGYTF. The CDR3 region has the DNA TGTGCCAGCAGTGAAGTGGGGGTACGGGATGGCTACACCTTC. The chain employs TRBV6-1 and TRBJ1-2; TRBD1 is a possible D gene (5 bases). Per germline, CDR1 MNHNS and CDR2 SASEGT. The CDR3 is 14 residues long. Trimming removed 1 base from V and 6 bases from J, with 12 bases in between.

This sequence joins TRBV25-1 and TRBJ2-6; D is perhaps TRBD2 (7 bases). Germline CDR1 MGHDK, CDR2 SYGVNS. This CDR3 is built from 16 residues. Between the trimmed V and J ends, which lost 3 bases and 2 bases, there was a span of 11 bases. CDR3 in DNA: TGTGCCAGCAGTGATGGGGGGGCGACTGGGGCCAACGTCCTGACTTTC. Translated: CASSDGGATGANVLTF. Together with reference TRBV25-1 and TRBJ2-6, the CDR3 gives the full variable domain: EADIYQTPRYLVIGTGKKITLECSQTMGHDKMYWYQQDPGMELHLIHYSYGVNSTEKGDLSSESTVSRIRTEHFPLTLESARPSHTSQYLCASSDGGATGANVLTFGAGSRLTVL.

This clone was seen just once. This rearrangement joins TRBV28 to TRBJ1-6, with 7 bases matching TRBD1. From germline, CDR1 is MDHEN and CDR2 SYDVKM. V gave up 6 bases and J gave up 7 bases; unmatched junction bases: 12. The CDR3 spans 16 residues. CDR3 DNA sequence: TGTGCCAGCAGGTTACCTGGACAGGTCGGGAATTCACCCCTCCACTTT. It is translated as CASRLPGQVGNSPLHF.

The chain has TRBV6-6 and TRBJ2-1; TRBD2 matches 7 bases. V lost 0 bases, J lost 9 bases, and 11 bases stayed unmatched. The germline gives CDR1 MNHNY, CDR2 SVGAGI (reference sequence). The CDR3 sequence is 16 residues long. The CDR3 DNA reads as TGTGCCAGCAGTTACTCCCACAGCGGGGAGGGAGGTGAGCAGTTCTTC. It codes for CASSYSHSGEGGEQFF.

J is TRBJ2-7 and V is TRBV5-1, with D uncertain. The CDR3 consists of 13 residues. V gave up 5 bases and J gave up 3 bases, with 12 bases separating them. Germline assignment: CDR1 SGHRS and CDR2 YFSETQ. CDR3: CASSSPPYYEQYF. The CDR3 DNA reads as TGCGCCAGCAGTTCCCCACCCTACTACGAGCAGTACTTC.

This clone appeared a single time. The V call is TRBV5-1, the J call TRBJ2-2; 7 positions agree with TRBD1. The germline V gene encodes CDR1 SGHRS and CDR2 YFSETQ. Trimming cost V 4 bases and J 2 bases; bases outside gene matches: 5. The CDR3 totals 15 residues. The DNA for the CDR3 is TGCGCCAGCAGCCACGGGACAGTAAACACCGGGGAGCTGTTTTTT. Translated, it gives CASSHGTVNTGELFF.

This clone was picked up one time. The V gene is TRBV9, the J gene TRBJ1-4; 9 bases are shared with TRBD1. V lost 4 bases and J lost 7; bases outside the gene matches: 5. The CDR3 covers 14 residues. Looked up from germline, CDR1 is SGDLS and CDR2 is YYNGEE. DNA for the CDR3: TGTGCCAGCAGCACCGGGACAGGGTCTGAAAAACTGTTTTTT. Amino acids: CASSTGTGSEKLFF.

As DNA, the CDR3 is TGTGCCAGCAACCCCCAGGGAGTTGAATCACCCCTCCACTTT. As protein: CASNPQGVESPLHF. The chain is built from TRBV9 and TRBJ1-6, with a tentative D call TRBD1 (5 bases). The CDR3 sequence is 14 residues long. Trimming shortened V by 6 bases and J by 10 bases, and 17 bases separated the two germline ends. The germline gives CDR1 SGDLS, CDR2 YYNGEE.

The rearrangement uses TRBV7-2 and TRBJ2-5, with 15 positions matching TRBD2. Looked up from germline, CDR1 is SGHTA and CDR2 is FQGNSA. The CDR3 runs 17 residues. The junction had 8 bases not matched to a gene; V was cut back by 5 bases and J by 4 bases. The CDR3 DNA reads TGTGCCAGCAGCCCTTGGACTAGCGGGAGGGCCTTAGAGACCCAGTACTTC. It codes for CASSPWTSGRALETQYF.

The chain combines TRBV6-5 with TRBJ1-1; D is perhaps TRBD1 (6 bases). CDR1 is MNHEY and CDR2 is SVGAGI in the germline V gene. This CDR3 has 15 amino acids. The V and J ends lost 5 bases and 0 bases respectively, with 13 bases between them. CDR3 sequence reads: CASSQTGTMNTEAFF. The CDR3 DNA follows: TGTGCCAGCAGTCAAACCGGGACAATGAACACTGAAGCTTTCTTT.

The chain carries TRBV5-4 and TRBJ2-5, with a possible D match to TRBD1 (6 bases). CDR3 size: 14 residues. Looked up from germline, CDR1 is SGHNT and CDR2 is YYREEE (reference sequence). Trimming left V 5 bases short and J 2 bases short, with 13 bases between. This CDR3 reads CASSSGAAQETQYF. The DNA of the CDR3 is TGTGCCAGCAGTTCAGGGGCGGCGCAAGAGACCCAGTACTTC.

The DNA for the CDR3 is TGCGCCAGCAGAGAAAGGCAGGGGAACGGGGAGCTGTTTTTT. The encoded protein is CASRERQGNGELFF. V usage is TRBV10-1 and J usage is TRBJ2-2; maybe TRBD1 (6 bases). Trimming removed 6 bases from V and 7 bases from J, with 15 bases in between. This CDR3 comprises 14 residues. Germline V gene sequence: CDR1 WNHNN, CDR2 SYGVQD (reference sequence).

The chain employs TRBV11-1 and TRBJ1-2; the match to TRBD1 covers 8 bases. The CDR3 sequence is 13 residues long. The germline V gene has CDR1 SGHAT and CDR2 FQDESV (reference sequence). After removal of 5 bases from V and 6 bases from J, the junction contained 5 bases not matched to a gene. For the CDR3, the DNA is TGTGCCAGCAGCCCCCTGACAGGGGATGGCTACACCTTC. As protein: CASSPLTGDGYTF.

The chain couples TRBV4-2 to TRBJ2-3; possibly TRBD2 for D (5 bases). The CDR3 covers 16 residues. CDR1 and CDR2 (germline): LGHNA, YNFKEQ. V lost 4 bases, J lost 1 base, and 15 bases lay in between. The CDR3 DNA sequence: TGTGCCAGCAGCCGGGAGCACACCCCTGGCACAGATACGCAGTATTTT. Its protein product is CASSREHTPGTDTQYF.

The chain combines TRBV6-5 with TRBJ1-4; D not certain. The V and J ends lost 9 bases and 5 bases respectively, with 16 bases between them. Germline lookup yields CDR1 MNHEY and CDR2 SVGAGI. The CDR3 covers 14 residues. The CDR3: CASRRAQQNEKLFF. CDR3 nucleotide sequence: TGTGCCAGTCGCCGCGCGCAACAAAATGAAAAACTGTTTTTT.

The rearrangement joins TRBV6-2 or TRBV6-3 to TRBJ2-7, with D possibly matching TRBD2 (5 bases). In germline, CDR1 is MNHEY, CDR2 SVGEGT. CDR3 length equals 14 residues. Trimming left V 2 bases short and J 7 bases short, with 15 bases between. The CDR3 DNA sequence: TGTGCCAGCAGTTACAGCGGTGCCCTGGGAGAGCAGTACTTC. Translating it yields CASSYSGALGEQYF.

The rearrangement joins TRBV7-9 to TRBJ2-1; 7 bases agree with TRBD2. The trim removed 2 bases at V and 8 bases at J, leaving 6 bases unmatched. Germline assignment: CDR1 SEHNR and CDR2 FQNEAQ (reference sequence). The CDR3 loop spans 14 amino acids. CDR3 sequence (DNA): TGTGCCAGCAGCTTAACAGCGGGATTTTATGAGCAGTTCTTC. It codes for CASSLTAGFYEQFF.

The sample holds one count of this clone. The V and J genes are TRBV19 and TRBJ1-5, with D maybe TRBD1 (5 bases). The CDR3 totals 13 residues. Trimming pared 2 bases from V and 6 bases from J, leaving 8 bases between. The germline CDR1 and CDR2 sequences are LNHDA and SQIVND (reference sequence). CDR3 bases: TGTGCCAGTAGTATAAGCGGGGGTCAGCCCCAGCATTTT. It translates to CASSISGGQPQHF.

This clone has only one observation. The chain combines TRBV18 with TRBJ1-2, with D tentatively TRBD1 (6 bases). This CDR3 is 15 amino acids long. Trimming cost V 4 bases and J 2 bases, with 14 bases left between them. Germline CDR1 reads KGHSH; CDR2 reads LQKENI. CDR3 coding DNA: TGTGCCAGCTCACAACGGACAGACCCGAACTATGGCTACACCTTC. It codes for CASSQRTDPNYGYTF.

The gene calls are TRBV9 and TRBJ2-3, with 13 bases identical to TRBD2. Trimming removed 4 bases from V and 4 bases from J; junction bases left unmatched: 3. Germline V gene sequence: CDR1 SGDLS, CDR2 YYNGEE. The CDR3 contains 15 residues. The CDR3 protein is CASSSTSGGPDTQYF. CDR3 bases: TGTGCCAGCAGCTCGACTAGCGGGGGGCCAGATACGCAGTATTTT.

CDR3 bases: TGTGCCAGCATACCCGGGACTAGCGGGAGTACCGGGGAGCTGTTTTTT. Translated: CASIPGTSGSTGELFF. V and J are TRBV28 and TRBJ2-2; TRBD2 matches at 14 bases. Germline loops: CDR1 MDHEN, CDR2 SYDVKM. V lost 7 bases and J lost 5; bases outside the gene matches: 6. The CDR3 runs to 16 residues.

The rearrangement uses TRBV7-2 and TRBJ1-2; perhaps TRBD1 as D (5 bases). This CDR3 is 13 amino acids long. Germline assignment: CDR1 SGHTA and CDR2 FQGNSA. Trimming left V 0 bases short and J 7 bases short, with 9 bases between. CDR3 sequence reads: CASSLADISGYTF. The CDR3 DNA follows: TGTGCCAGCAGCTTAGCGGACATTTCTGGCTACACCTTC.